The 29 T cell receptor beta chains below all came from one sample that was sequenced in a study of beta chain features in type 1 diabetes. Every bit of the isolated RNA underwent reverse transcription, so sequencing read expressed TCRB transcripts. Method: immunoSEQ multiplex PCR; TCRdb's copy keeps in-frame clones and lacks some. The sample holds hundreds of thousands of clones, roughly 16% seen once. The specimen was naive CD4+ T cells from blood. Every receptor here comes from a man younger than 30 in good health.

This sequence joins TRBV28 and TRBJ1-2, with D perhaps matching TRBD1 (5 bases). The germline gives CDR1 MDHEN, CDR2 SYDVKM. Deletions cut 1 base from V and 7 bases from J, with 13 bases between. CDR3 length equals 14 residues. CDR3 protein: CASSLSQGGVGYTF. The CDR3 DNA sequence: TGTGCCAGCAGTTTATCCCAGGGAGGAGTTGGCTACACCTTC.

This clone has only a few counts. The CDR3 DNA reads TGTGCCAGCAGTTCCTCATCCCCTGGCCTAGCGGGACTCACAGATACGCAGTATTTT. This encodes CASSSSSPGLAGLTDTQYF. The rearrangement joins TRBV28 to TRBJ2-3, with 9 nucleotides matching TRBD2. Trimming took 4 bases from V and 2 from J; bases not matched to a gene: 16. The CDR3 contains 19 residues. Germline V lookup: CDR1 MDHEN, CDR2 SYDVKM.

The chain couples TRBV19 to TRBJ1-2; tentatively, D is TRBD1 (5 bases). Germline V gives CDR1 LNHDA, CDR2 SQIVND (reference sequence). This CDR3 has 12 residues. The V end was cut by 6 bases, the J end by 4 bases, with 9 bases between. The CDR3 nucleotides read TGTGCCAGTAGGAGGGACCCCTATGGCTACACCTTC. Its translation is CASRRDPYGYTF.

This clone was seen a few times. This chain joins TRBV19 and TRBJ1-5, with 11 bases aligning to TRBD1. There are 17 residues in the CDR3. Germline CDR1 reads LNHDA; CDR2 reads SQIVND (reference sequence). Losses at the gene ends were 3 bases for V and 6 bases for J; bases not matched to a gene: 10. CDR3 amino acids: CASSILGTGGIGQPQHF. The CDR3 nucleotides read TGTGCCAGTAGTATCCTTGGGACAGGGGGAATCGGTCAGCCCCAGCATTTT.

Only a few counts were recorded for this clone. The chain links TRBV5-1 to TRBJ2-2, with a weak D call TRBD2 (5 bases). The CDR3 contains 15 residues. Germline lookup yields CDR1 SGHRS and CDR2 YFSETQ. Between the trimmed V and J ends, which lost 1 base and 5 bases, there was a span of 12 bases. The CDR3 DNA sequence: TGCGCCAGCAGCTTGAGGCAGGCGGGTACCGGGGAGCTGTTTTTT. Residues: CASSLRQAGTGELFF.

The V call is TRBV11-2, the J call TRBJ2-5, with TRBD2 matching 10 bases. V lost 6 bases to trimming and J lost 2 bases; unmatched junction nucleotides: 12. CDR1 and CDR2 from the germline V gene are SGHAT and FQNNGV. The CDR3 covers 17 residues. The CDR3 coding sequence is TGTGCCAGCAGACCGCAACTAGCGGGGTACTCGCAAGAGACCCAGTACTTC. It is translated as CASRPQLAGYSQETQYF.

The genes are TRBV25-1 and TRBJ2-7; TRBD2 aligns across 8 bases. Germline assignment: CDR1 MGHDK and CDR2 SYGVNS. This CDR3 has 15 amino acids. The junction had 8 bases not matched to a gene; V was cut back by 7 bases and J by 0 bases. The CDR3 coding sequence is TGTGCCAGCACCTACGGACTAGCAGGCTCCTACGAGCAGTACTTC. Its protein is CASTYGLAGSYEQYF.

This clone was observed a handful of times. This CDR3 is CATRGFGDNEKLFF. CDR3 nucleotides: TGTGCCACACGGGGTTTCGGAGACAATGAAAAACTGTTTTTT. The chain combines TRBV10-3 with TRBJ1-4; D gene uncertain. The CDR3 contains 14 residues. V lost 10 bases and J lost 5, with 17 bases in between. Per the germline V gene, CDR1 is ENHRY and CDR2 is SYGVKD.

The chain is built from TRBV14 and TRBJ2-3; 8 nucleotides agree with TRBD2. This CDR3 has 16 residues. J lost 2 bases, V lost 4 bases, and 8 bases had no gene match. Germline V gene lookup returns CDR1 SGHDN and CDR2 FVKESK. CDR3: CASSPGRGANTDTQYF. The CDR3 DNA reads TGTGCCAGCAGCCCCGGGCGGGGGGCCAACACAGATACGCAGTATTTT.

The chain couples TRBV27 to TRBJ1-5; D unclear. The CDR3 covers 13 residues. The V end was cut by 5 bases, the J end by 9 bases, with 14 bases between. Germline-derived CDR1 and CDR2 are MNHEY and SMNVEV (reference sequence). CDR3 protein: CASSGRRAGPQHF. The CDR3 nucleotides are TGTGCCAGCAGTGGCAGACGGGCTGGGCCCCAGCATTTT.

In nucleotides, the CDR3 is TGCAGCGTTGGACCCTTTAATGAAAAACTGTTTTTT. This codes for CSVGPFNEKLFF. The rearrangement joins TRBV29-1 to TRBJ1-4; D remains ambiguous. Germline CDR1 and CDR2: SQVTM and ANQGSEA. Trimming took 4 bases from V and 4 from J, leaving 7 bases between them. The CDR3 contains 12 residues.

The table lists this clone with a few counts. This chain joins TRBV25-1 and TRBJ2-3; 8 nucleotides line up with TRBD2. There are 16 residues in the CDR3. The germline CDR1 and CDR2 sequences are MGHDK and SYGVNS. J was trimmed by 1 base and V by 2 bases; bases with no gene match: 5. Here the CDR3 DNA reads TGTGCCAGCAGTGAACCCGGACTAGCTGGCACAGATACGCAGTATTTT. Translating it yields CASSEPGLAGTDTQYF. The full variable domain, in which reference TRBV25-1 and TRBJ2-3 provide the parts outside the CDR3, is EADIYQTPRYLVIGTGKKITLECSQTMGHDKMYWYQQDPGMELHLIHYSYGVNSTEKGDLSSESTVSRIRTEHFPLTLESARPSHTSQYLCASSEPGLAGTDTQYFGPGTRLTVL.

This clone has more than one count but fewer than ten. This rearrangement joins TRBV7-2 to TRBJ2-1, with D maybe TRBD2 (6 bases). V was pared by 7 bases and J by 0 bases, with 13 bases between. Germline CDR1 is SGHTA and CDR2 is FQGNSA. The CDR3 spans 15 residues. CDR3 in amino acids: CASTLTRTSYNEQFF. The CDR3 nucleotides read TGTGCCAGCACCCTGACTAGAACCTCCTACAATGAGCAGTTCTTC.

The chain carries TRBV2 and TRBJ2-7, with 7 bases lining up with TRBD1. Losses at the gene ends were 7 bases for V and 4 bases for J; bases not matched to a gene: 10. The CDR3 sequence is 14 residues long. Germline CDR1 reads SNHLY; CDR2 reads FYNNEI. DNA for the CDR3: TGTGCCAGCACCGAGGGCGGCAGGGGGTACGAGCAGTACTTC. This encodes CASTEGGRGYEQYF. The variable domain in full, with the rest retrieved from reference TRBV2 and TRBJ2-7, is EPEVTQTPSHQVTQMGQEVILRCVPISNHLYFYWYRQILGQKVEFLVSFYNNEISEKSEIFDDQFSVERPDGSNFTLKIRSTKLEDSAMYFCASTEGGRGYEQYFGPGTRLTVT.

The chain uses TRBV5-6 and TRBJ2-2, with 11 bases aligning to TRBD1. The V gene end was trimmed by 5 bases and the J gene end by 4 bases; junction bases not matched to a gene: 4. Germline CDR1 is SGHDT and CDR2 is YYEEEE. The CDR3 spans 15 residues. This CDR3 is CASSWTGGLTGELFF. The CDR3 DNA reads TGTGCCAGCAGTTGGACAGGGGGCCTCACCGGGGAGCTGTTTTTT.

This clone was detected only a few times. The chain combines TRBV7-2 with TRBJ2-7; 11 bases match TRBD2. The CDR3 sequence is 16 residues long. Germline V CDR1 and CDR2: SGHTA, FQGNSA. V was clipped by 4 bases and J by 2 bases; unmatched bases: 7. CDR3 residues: CASSSSLAGGAYEQYF. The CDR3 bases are TGTGCCAGCAGCTCGAGTCTAGCGGGGGGAGCCTACGAGCAGTACTTC.

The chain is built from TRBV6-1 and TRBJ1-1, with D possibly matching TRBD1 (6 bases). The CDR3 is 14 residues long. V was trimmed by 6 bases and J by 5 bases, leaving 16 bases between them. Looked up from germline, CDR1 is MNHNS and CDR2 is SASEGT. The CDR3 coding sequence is TGTGCCAGCAGGTCCAGGGGTCCGTGGACTGAAGCTTTCTTT. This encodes CASRSRGPWTEAFF.

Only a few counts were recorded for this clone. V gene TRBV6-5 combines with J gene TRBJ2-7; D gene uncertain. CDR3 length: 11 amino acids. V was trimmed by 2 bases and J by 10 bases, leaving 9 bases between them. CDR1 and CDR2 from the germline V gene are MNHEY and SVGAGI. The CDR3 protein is CASSYKGYQYF. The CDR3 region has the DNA TGTGCCAGCAGTTACAAAGGGTACCAGTACTTC.

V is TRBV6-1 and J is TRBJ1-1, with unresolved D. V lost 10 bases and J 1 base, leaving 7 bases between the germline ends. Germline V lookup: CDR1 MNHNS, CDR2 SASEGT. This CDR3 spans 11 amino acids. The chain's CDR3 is CAMQENTEAFF. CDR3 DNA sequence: TGTGCCATGCAAGAGAACACTGAAGCTTTCTTT.

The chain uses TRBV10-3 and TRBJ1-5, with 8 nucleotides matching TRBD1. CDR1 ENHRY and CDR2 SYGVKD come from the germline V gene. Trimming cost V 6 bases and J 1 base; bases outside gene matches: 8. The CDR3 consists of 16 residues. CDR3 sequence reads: CAISPSDRVSNQPQHF. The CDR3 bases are TGTGCCATCAGCCCTTCGGACAGGGTCAGCAATCAGCCCCAGCATTTT.

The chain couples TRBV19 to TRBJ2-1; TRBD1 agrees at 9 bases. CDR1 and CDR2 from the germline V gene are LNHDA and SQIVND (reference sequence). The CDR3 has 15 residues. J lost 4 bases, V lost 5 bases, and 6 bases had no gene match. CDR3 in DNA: TGTGCCAGTAGTGCCGACAGGGGGTTGTACAATGAGCAGTTCTTC. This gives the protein CASSADRGLYNEQFF.

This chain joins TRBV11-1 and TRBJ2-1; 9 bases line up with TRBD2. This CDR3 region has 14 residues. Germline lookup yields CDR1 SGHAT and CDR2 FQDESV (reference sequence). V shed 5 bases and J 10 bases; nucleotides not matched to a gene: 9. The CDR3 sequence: CASSRGASGNEQFF. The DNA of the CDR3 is TGTGCCAGCAGCCGGGGGGCTAGCGGGAACGAGCAGTTCTTC.

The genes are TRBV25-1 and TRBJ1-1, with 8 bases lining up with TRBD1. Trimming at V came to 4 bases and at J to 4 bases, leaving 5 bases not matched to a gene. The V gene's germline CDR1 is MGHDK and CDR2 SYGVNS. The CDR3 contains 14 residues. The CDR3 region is CASSGQGIGTEAFF. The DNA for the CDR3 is TGTGCCAGCAGTGGACAGGGGATAGGCACTGAAGCTTTCTTT.

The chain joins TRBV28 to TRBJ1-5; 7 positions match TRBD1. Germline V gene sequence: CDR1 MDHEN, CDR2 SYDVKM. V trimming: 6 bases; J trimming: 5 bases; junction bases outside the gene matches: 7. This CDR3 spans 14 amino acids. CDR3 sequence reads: CASSPGGLYQPQHF. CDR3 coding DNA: TGTGCCAGCAGCCCAGGGGGGCTGTATCAGCCCCAGCATTTT.

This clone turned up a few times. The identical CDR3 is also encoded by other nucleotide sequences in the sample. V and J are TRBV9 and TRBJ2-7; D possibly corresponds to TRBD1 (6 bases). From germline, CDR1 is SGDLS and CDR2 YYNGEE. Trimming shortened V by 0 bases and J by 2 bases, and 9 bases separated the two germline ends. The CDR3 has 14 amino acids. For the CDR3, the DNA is TGTGCCAGCAGCGTAGAACCAGGGGCCTACGAGCAGTACTTC. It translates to CASSVEPGAYEQYF.

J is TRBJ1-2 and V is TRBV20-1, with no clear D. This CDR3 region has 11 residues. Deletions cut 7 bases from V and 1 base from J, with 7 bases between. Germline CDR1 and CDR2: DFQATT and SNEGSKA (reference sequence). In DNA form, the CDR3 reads TGCAGTGAAGAGGTTAACTATGGCTACACCTTC. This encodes CSEEVNYGYTF.

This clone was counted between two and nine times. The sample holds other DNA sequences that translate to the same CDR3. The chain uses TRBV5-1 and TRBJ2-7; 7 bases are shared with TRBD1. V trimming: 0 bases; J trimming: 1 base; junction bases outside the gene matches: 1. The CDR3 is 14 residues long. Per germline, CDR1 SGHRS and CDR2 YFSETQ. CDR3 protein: CASSLGQGSYEQYF. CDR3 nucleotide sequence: TGCGCCAGCAGCTTGGGACAGGGTTCCTACGAGCAGTACTTC. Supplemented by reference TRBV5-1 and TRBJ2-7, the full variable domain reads KAGVTQTPRYLIKTRGQQVTLSCSPISGHRSVSWYQQTPGQGLQFLFEYFSETQRNKGNFPGRFSGRQFSNSRSEMNVSTLELGDSALYLCASSLGQGSYEQYFGPGTRLTVT.

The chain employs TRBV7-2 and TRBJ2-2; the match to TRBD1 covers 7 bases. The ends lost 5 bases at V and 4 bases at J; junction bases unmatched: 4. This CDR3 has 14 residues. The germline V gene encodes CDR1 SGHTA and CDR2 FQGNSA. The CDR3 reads CASSDYRGTGELFF. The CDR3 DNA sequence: TGTGCCAGCAGCGACTACAGGGGCACCGGGGAGCTGTTTTTT.

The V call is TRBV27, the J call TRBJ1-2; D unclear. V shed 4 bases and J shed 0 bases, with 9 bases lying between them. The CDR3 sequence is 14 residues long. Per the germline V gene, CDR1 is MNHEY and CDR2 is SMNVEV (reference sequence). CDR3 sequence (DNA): TGTGCCAGCAGTTCAACAGTCACTAACTATGGCTACACCTTC. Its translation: CASSSTVTNYGYTF.